This TCR beta chain was profiled in a study of blood T cells in healthy people across ages. PCR was performed a second time for roughly 7 to 11 cycles using a sample-barcoded 5' primer and a J-beta primer mix. Each cDNA was tagged by a template-switch adaptor containing 12 random nucleotides. TCRdb called the 5' RACE reads again in MiXCR, with one record for every CDR3 protein. The sample comprises fewer than 1,200,000 distinct CDR3 sequences, under 30% of which are singletons, and around 0.75% rests with the top ten. The germline CDR1 and CDR2 sequences are MGHRA and YSYEKL. This CDR3 is built from 16 residues. V was shortened by 4 bases and J by 1 base, with 17 bases between the two germline ends. The sample also formed part of further work on T cells of mothers and their children. That paper adds: For the second PCR, the M1S primer put in sample barcodes and 2-4 random nucleotides. Biologically related mothers and children overlapped slightly more than unrelated pairs, a non-significant difference.

The source is a girl aged 2 to 9 in good health. The rearrangement uses TRBV4-1 and TRBJ2-7, with D perhaps given as TRBD1 or TRBD2 (5 bases each). The source material was blood. CDR3 sequence reads: CASSPGSGTVSYEQYF. CDR3 in DNA: TGCGCCAGCAGCCCAGGCTCCGGGACGGTATCCTACGAGCAGTACTTC.